One TCR beta chain is described in this entry. No antigen is known for it. These data originate in a study of T cells after yellow fever vaccination. Study overall: Fractions with few cells were prepared using SMART-Seq v4 Ultra Low Input.

Study-wide results and limits: Subsequent booster samples again held most clones from primary vaccination (roughly 95% CD4, just under 90% CD8).

Trimming stripped 3 bases from V and 3 bases from J, with 9 bases between. There are 13 residues in the CDR3. Germline-derived CDR1 and CDR2 are ENHRY and SYGVKD. MiXCR, run by TCRdb on the 5' RACE reads, gives a single entry per CDR3 protein. The sample gives approximately 69,000 distinct CDR3 sequences, roughly 6% of which show up once; roughly 2% is in the top ten. The input for sequencing was CD4+ T cells sorted from PBMCs, taken roughly 14 days after the first yellow fever vaccination. The chain recombines TRBV10-3 with TRBJ2-7; no clear D gene. The clonotype comes from a man aged 18 to 30 who received the YFV17D yellow fever vaccine. CDR3 coding DNA: TGTGCCATCAGTGAAGGCGGAGACTACGAGCAGTACGTC. Translation: CAISEGGDYEQYV.